This is a list of T cell receptor beta chains from one sample in a study of T cell repertoires in cytomegalovirus infection. Their recognized antigens are unknown. Each CDR3 protein gets one entry after TCRdb re-called the reads with MiXCR. The table lists a few hundred thousand distinct CDR3 sequences, about 40% of them singletons, with over 45% in the top ten. The sample here was cultured PBMCs, taken from culture after CMV antigen stimulation. These receptor sequences come from a human donor in good health (CMV status not recorded). Some clones in this sample may be carry-over from other donors' samples. CDR3s include the opening cysteine and the closing phenylalanine or tryptophan. The D gene is left open where the match is weak. A row's size may be missing; if present it is once, few, many or a size class.

CASSLSGRLQETQYF,TGTGCCAGCAGTTTAAGCGGCAGACTACAAGAGACCCAGTACTTC,NA,15,NA,TRBV27,TRBJ2-5
CASSPGGRNEAFF,TGTGCCAGCAGTCCGGGGGGTCGGAATGAAGCTTTCTTT,NA,13,NA,TRBV6-2/TRBV6-3,TRBJ1-1
CAVNGGDSYNEQFF,TGTGCCGTTAACGGGGGGGACTCCTACAATGAGCAGTTCTTC,few,14,TRBD2,TRBV7-9,TRBJ2-1
CASSATFLGTLLSTDTQYF,TGTGCCAGCAGCGCCACTTTTTTGGGCACCCTACTTTCCACAGATACGCAGTATTTT,many,19,NA,TRBV7-8,TRBJ2-3
CASSIGGRDASYEQYF,TGTGCCAGTAGTATAGGAGGCAGGGATGCGTCCTACGAGCAGTACTTC,few,16,NA,TRBV19,TRBJ2-7
CSARAEAGYQPQHF,TGCAGTGCTAGAGCCGAGGCAGGGTATCAGCCCCAGCATTTT,NA,14,NA,TRBV20-1,TRBJ1-5
CASSFQGVSNQPQHF,TGTGCCAGCAGTTTCCAAGGGGTTAGCAATCAGCCCCAGCATTTT,NA,15,NA,TRBV12-3/TRBV12-4,TRBJ1-5
CASSLSLRDRGRREKLFF,TGTGCCAGCAGTTTATCCCTCCGGGACAGGGGGCGACGGGAAAAACTGTTTTTT,few,18,TRBD1,TRBV27,TRBJ1-4
CASSLTGGHEQYF,TGTGCCAGCAGCTTGACGGGTGGCCACGAGCAGTACTTC,few,13,NA,TRBV7-2,TRBJ2-7
CASTRSFSNQPQHF,TGTGCCAGCACTCGGAGTTTCAGCAATCAGCCCCAGCATTTT,NA,14,NA,TRBV28,TRBJ1-5
CASSSTFAGDTQYF,TGTGCCAGCAGCTCGACATTCGCTGGGGATACGCAGTATTTT,few,14,NA,TRBV7-9,TRBJ2-3
CASSQEPIRHDTPYEQYF,TGTGCCAGCAGCCAAGAGCCGATCCGACATGACACCCCCTACGAGCAGTACTTC,NA,18,NA,TRBV4-2,TRBJ2-7
CASSQGSLGSYEQYF,TGCGCCAGCAGCCAAGGGTCCCTGGGGTCCTACGAGCAGTACTTC,few,15,NA,TRBV4-3,TRBJ2-7
CASSQGVAGGRYNEQFF,TGCGCCAGCAGCCAAGGAGTAGCGGGGGGGCGGTACAATGAGCAGTTCTTC,NA,17,TRBD2,TRBV4-1,TRBJ2-1
CASGFHQPQHF,TGTGCCAGCGGGTTTCATCAGCCCCAGCATTTT,NA,11,NA,TRBV7-9,TRBJ1-5
CASGTDTTDTQYF,TGTGCCAGCGGAACGGACACGACAGATACGCAGTATTTT,NA,13,NA,TRBV6-2/TRBV6-3,TRBJ2-3
CASSRGLAGGSSNEQFF,TGTGCCAGCAGCCGTGGACTAGCGGGAGGTAGTTCGAATGAGCAGTTCTTC,many,17,TRBD2,TRBV7-8,TRBJ2-1
CASSDRRTTNEKLFF,TGTGCCAGCAGCGACCGACGGACAACTAATGAAAAACTGTTTTTT,many,15,NA,TRBV7-8,TRBJ1-4
CASSYSVAYEQYF,TGTGCCAGCAGTTACTCAGTAGCCTACGAGCAGTACTTC,few,13,NA,TRBV6-2/TRBV6-3,TRBJ2-7
CASSLTPANYGYTF,TGTGCCAGCAGTTTAACACCCGCGAACTATGGCTACACCTTC,NA,14,NA,TRBV27,TRBJ1-2
CASSVLGTGGFGEQYF,TGTGCCAGCAGCGTACTGGGGACAGGGGGATTTGGCGAGCAGTACTTC,NA,16,TRBD1,TRBV27,TRBJ2-7
CASSLVAGTGNTIYF,TGTGCCAGCAGCTTAGTTGCAGGGACTGGAAACACCATATATTTT,NA,15,NA,TRBV7-8,TRBJ1-3
CASSLQASGANVLTF,TGTGCCAGCAGCTTACAAGCCTCTGGGGCCAACGTCCTGACTTTC,NA,15,NA,TRBV7-2,TRBJ2-6
CASSSLTGGYMEQYF,TGTGCCAGCAGTTCCCTGACAGGGGGGTATATGGAGCAGTACTTC,NA,15,TRBD1,TRBV5-6,TRBJ2-7
CASMVAGETDTQYF,TGTGCCAGCATGGTAGCGGGAGAAACAGATACGCAGTATTTT,NA,14,TRBD2,TRBV6-5,TRBJ2-3
CSARVFLTSGIHSDTQYF,TGCAGTGCTAGAGTTTTCCTAACTAGCGGGATTCATTCAGATACGCAGTATTTT,NA,18,TRBD2,TRBV20-1,TRBJ2-3
CASSLLHGGGTGELFF,TGTGCCAGCAGCTTACTTCACGGGGGAGGGACCGGGGAGCTGTTTTTT,few,16,TRBD2,TRBV7-2,TRBJ2-2
CASTPLVSGYTF,TGTGCCAGCACTCCGCTTGTGAGTGGCTACACCTTC,NA,12,NA,TRBV7-2,TRBJ1-2
CASSFGTGGAETQYF,TGTGCCAGCAGCTTCGGGACAGGGGGCGCTGAGACCCAGTACTTC,NA,15,TRBD1,TRBV7-8,TRBJ2-5
CASSYRGNEQYF,TGTGCCAGCAGTTACCGGGGGAACGAGCAGTACTTC,NA,12,NA,TRBV6-6,TRBJ2-7
CASSLGVGGSYNEQFF,TGTGCCAGCAGCTTAGGAGTGGGAGGCTCCTACAATGAGCAGTTCTTC,many,16,NA,TRBV7-2,TRBJ2-1
CASSSRLAGGRTEQYF,TGTGCCAGCAGCTCCCGACTAGCGGGGGGGCGGACCGAGCAGTACTTC,few,16,TRBD2,TRBV7-2,TRBJ2-7
CASSFPRTGSEVARETQYF,TGTGCCAGCAGTTTCCCTAGGACAGGGTCTGAGGTAGCACGAGAGACCCAGTACTTC,few,19,TRBD1,TRBV12-3/TRBV12-4,TRBJ2-5
CASSPSGGWNEQYF,TGTGCCAGCAGCCCGAGCGGGGGATGGAACGAGCAGTACTTC,many,14,TRBD2,TRBV7-2,TRBJ2-7
CASSFTGLVGNTIYF,TGTGCCAGCAGTTTCACAGGGCTCGTGGGAAACACCATATATTTT,few,15,NA,TRBV28,TRBJ1-3
CASSLRLRAGELFF,TGTGCCAGCAGCTTACGCCTGAGGGCCGGGGAGCTGTTTTTT,NA,14,NA,TRBV7-4,TRBJ2-2
CASSEYGNYGYTF,TGTGCCAGCAGTGAATATGGAAACTATGGCTACACCTTC,few,13,NA,TRBV6-1,TRBJ1-2
CASSFLLDGTQYF,TGTGCCAGCAGTTTCCTACTAGATGGGACCCAGTACTTC,NA,13,NA,TRBV12-3/TRBV12-4,TRBJ2-5
CASPLGAGANVLTF,TGTGCCAGCCCTCTGGGGGCTGGGGCCAACGTCCTGACTTTC,NA,14,NA,TRBV6-1,TRBJ2-6
CASSRTDTGELFF,TGTGCCAGCAGCCGGACGGACACCGGGGAGCTGTTTTTT,NA,13,NA,TRBV6-5,TRBJ2-2
CASSFGQPGTDTQYF,TGTGCCAGCAGCTTTGGACAGCCTGGAACAGATACGCAGTATTTT,many,15,NA,TRBV7-8,TRBJ2-3
CASSENQNQPQHF,TGTGCCAGCAGTGAGAACCAGAATCAGCCCCAGCATTTT,NA,13,NA,TRBV2,TRBJ1-5
CASRLGTGLAGELFF,TGTGCCAGCAGGTTGGGGACAGGGCTGGCCGGGGAGCTGTTTTTT,few,15,TRBD1,TRBV7-7,TRBJ2-2
CASSEFLPSGDNEQFF,TGTGCCAGCAGTGAATTTTTACCATCTGGGGACAATGAGCAGTTCTTC,few,16,NA,TRBV2,TRBJ2-1
CASSSGTEGAETQYF,TGTGCCAGCAGTTCCGGGACTGAAGGAGCAGAGACCCAGTACTTC,NA,15,NA,TRBV7-2,TRBJ2-5
CASSLRTSGIYNEQFF,TGTGCCAGCAGCCTGAGGACTAGCGGGATCTACAATGAGCAGTTCTTC,few,16,TRBD2,TRBV7-6,TRBJ2-1
CASSPPGRDLHNEQFF,TGTGCCAGCAGCCCCCCCGGCCGGGACCTTCACAATGAGCAGTTCTTC,many,16,NA,TRBV7-2,TRBJ2-1
CASSFFRQASSYEQYF,TGTGCCAGCAGTTTTTTCCGACAGGCAAGCTCCTACGAGCAGTACTTC,few,16,NA,TRBV28,TRBJ2-7
CSARDPSMDQPQHF,TGCAGTGCTAGAGATCCCTCTATGGATCAGCCCCAGCATTTT,NA,14,NA,TRBV20-1,TRBJ1-5
CASSLGRGYTF,TGTGCCAGCAGCTTAGGTCGTGGCTACACCTTC,NA,11,NA,TRBV7-9,TRBJ1-2
CASSLTANTEAFF,TGTGCCAGCAGCTTAACAGCGAACACTGAAGCTTTCTTT,many,13,NA,TRBV12-3/TRBV12-4,TRBJ1-1
CASSERGIGNQPQHF,TGTGCCAGCAGTGAAAGGGGTATCGGCAATCAGCCCCAGCATTTT,NA,15,NA,TRBV6-1,TRBJ1-5
CASSFRMGPGRIGVSYEQYF,TGTGCCAGCAGTTTTAGAATGGGTCCGGGACGAATCGGGGTATCCTACGAGCAGTACTTC,NA,20,NA,TRBV27,TRBJ2-7
CATSRAVRGGYEQYF,TGTGCCACCAGCAGAGCGGTCAGGGGGGGATACGAGCAGTACTTC,NA,15,NA,TRBV15,TRBJ2-7